This T cell receptor (beta chain) was identified during a study of identical twins. This CDR3 contains 16 residues. The V end lost 4 bases, the J end lost 5 bases, and 20 bases lay between the germline ends. Per the germline V gene, CDR1 is MNHEY and CDR2 is SMNVEV (reference sequence). TCRdb redid the calling of the 5' RACE reads with MiXCR, one entry per CDR3 protein. There are 600,000 to 700,000 distinct CDR3 sequences in the sample; less than 25% occur only once, and approximately 4.3% lies in the top ten. These sequences were also reported in another study, on T cells expressing NK-cell markers.

The V and J genes are TRBV27 and TRBJ1-2, with D possibly matching TRBD1 (6 bases). The TCR sequence derives from a woman aged 18-29 years in good health. Sequencing was done on a sample of PBMCs. The CDR3 protein is CASSSTGLSDPYGYTF. DNA of the CDR3: TGTGCCAGCAGTTCGACAGGCTTATCCGACCCTTATGGCTACACCTTC.